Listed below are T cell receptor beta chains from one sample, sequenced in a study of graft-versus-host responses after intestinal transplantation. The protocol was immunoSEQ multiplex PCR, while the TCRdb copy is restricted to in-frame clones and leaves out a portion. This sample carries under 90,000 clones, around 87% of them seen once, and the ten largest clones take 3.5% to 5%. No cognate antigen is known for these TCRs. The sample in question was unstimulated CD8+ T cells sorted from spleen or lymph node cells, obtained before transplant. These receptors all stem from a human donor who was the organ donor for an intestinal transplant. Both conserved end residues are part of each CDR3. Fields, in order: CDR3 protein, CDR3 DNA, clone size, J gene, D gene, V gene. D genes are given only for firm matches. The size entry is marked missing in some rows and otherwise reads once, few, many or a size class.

CDR3aa: CASSPGPDTQYF
CDR3nt: TGCGCCAGCAGTCCAGGGCCAGATACGCAGTATTTT
abundance: NA
j_gene: TRBJ2-3
d_gene: NA
v_gene: TRBV5-1

CDR3aa: CASREVDTQYF
CDR3nt: TGTGCCAGTCGCGAGGTAGATACGCAGTATTTT
abundance: NA
j_gene: TRBJ2-3
d_gene: NA
v_gene: TRBV7-9

CDR3aa: CASSQDLRQRNTEAFF
CDR3nt: TGCGCCAGCAGCCAAGATCTGAGACAGAGGAACACTGAAGCTTTCTTT
abundance: NA
j_gene: TRBJ1-1
d_gene: NA
v_gene: TRBV4-3

CDR3aa: CASSVAPGGVDYGYTF
CDR3nt: TGTGCCAGCAGCGTAGCCCCAGGGGGCGTTGACTATGGCTACACCTTC
abundance: NA
j_gene: TRBJ1-2
d_gene: TRBD1
v_gene: TRBV9

CDR3aa: CASTTSGGNNEQFF
CDR3nt: TGTGCCAGCACAACTAGCGGGGGAAACAATGAGCAGTTCTTC
abundance: NA
j_gene: TRBJ2-1
d_gene: TRBD2
v_gene: TRBV28

CDR3aa: CASSFTGTGNSPLHF
CDR3nt: TGTGCCAGCAGCTTCACCGGGACAGGGAATTCACCCCTCCACTTT
abundance: NA
j_gene: TRBJ1-6
d_gene: TRBD1
v_gene: TRBV7-3

CDR3aa: CASRGTVLSSGANVLTF
CDR3nt: TGTGCCAGCAGGGGGACAGTCCTCTCTTCTGGGGCCAACGTCCTGACTTTC
abundance: NA
j_gene: TRBJ2-6
d_gene: TRBD1
v_gene: TRBV2

CDR3aa: CASSVLAGENTEAFF
CDR3nt: TGTGCCAGCAGCGTACTCGCCGGAGAGAACACTGAAGCTTTCTTT
abundance: few
j_gene: TRBJ1-1
d_gene: NA
v_gene: TRBV9

CDR3aa: CASSFGPNQPQHF
CDR3nt: TGTGCCAGCAGTTTTGGCCCCAATCAGCCCCAGCATTTT
abundance: few
j_gene: TRBJ1-5
d_gene: NA
v_gene: TRBV27

CDR3aa: CASSESSDHTGELFF
CDR3nt: TGCGCCAGCAGTGAGTCGTCAGATCACACCGGGGAGCTGTTTTTT
abundance: NA
j_gene: TRBJ2-2
d_gene: NA
v_gene: TRBV10-1

CDR3aa: CASSWGQMNTEAFF
CDR3nt: TGTGCCAGCAGCTGGGGACAGATGAACACTGAAGCTTTCTTT
abundance: once
j_gene: TRBJ1-1
d_gene: TRBD1
v_gene: TRBV11-2

CDR3aa: CASSELGGQPQHF
CDR3nt: TGCGCCAGCAGCGAACTTGGTGGTCAGCCCCAGCATTTT
abundance: NA
j_gene: TRBJ1-5
d_gene: NA
v_gene: TRBV5-1

CDR3aa: CASSLEGPVWSTEAFF
CDR3nt: TGTGCCAGCAGTTTAGAAGGTCCCGTCTGGAGCACTGAAGCTTTCTTT
abundance: NA
j_gene: TRBJ1-1
d_gene: NA
v_gene: TRBV28

CDR3aa: CASSLDFQGGALFF
CDR3nt: TGTGCCAGCAGTCTTGACTTCCAGGGCGGGGCACTGTTTTTT
abundance: NA
j_gene: TRBJ1-4
d_gene: NA
v_gene: TRBV27

CDR3aa: CASSLDRVRYGYTF
CDR3nt: TGTGCCAGCAGCCTAGACAGGGTGAGGTATGGCTACACCTTC
abundance: once
j_gene: TRBJ1-2
d_gene: TRBD1
v_gene: TRBV13

CDR3aa: CASSYWGPTGELFF
CDR3nt: TGTGCCAGCAGTTACTGGGGGCCGACCGGGGAGCTGTTTTTT
abundance: NA
j_gene: TRBJ2-2
d_gene: NA
v_gene: TRBV6-6

CDR3aa: CASSLGQYSGNTIYF
CDR3nt: TGCGCCAGCAGCTTGGGACAGTACTCTGGAAACACCATATATTTT
abundance: few
j_gene: TRBJ1-3
d_gene: NA
v_gene: TRBV5-1

CDR3aa: CAWLLPGQGPPWVPEAFF
CDR3nt: TGTGCCTGGTTATTGCCGGGACAGGGCCCGCCGTGGGTCCCTGAAGCTTTCTTT
abundance: once
j_gene: TRBJ1-1
d_gene: TRBD1
v_gene: TRBV30

CDR3aa: CASRPPLHF
CDR3nt: TGTGCCAGCCGTCCACCCCTCCACTTT
abundance: NA
j_gene: TRBJ1-6
d_gene: NA
v_gene: TRBV2

CDR3aa: CASSIAGSTDTQYF
CDR3nt: TGTGCCAGTAGTATAGCGGGGTCCACAGATACGCAGTATTTT
abundance: NA
j_gene: TRBJ2-3
d_gene: NA
v_gene: TRBV19

CDR3aa: CASSYSAGGALNGYTF
CDR3nt: TGTGCCAGCAGTTACTCAGCGGGGGGCGCATTGAATGGCTACACCTTC
abundance: NA
j_gene: TRBJ1-2
d_gene: NA
v_gene: TRBV6-6

CDR3aa: CASSMKVEIGGETQYF
CDR3nt: TGCGCCAGCAGCATGAAGGTAGAAATCGGGGGAGAGACCCAGTACTTC
abundance: NA
j_gene: TRBJ2-5
d_gene: NA
v_gene: TRBV5-1

CDR3aa: CASSSSGNNEQFF
CDR3nt: TGTGCCAGCAGTTCTAGCGGGAACAATGAGCAGTTCTTC
abundance: NA
j_gene: TRBJ2-1
d_gene: TRBD2
v_gene: TRBV27

CDR3aa: CASSAIDFHTDTQYF
CDR3nt: TGCGCCAGCAGCGCTATCGACTTTCACACAGATACGCAGTATTTT
abundance: NA
j_gene: TRBJ2-3
d_gene: NA
v_gene: TRBV5-1

CDR3aa: CASSLSGVWLEGYTF
CDR3nt: TGTGCCAGCAGCTTAAGCGGGGTCTGGCTAGAGGGCTACACCTTC
abundance: once
j_gene: TRBJ1-2
d_gene: NA
v_gene: TRBV13

CDR3aa: CASSTQGTGANVLTF
CDR3nt: TGTGCCAGCAGTACCCAGGGTACTGGGGCCAACGTCCTGACTTTC
abundance: once
j_gene: TRBJ2-6
d_gene: NA
v_gene: TRBV27

CDR3aa: CASSPGLAGGLTDTQYF
CDR3nt: TGTGCCAGCAGCCCGGGACTAGCGGGGGGGCTTACAGATACGCAGTATTTT
abundance: NA
j_gene: TRBJ2-3
d_gene: TRBD2
v_gene: TRBV7-8

CDR3aa: CASSPQITGELFF
CDR3nt: TGTGCCAGCAGTCCTCAGATAACCGGGGAGCTGTTTTTT
abundance: NA
j_gene: TRBJ2-2
d_gene: NA
v_gene: TRBV6-5

CDR3aa: CASREDRPNQPQHF
CDR3nt: TGTGCCAGCAGGGAAGACAGGCCAAATCAGCCCCAGCATTTT
abundance: NA
j_gene: TRBJ1-5
d_gene: NA
v_gene: TRBV6-6

CDR3aa: CASTRLGVSNTEAFF
CDR3nt: TGTGCCAGCACCCGATTAGGGGTGTCTAACACTGAAGCTTTCTTT
abundance: NA
j_gene: TRBJ1-1
d_gene: NA
v_gene: TRBV9

CDR3aa: CASSPGTSGDNEQFF
CDR3nt: TGTGCCAGCAGTCCCGGAACTAGCGGGGACAATGAGCAGTTCTTC
abundance: NA
j_gene: TRBJ2-1
d_gene: TRBD2
v_gene: TRBV27

CDR3aa: CASSSSGGQETQYF
CDR3nt: TGTGCCAGCAGCAGCTCCGGGGGCCAAGAGACCCAGTACTTC
abundance: NA
j_gene: TRBJ2-5
d_gene: NA
v_gene: TRBV13

CDR3aa: CASSFTGFNTEAFF
CDR3nt: TGTGCCAGCAGTTTCACAGGGTTCAACACTGAAGCTTTCTTT
abundance: NA
j_gene: TRBJ1-1
d_gene: NA
v_gene: TRBV27

CDR3aa: CASSIGAIPEQFF
CDR3nt: TGTGCCAGTAGTATAGGGGCTATTCCTGAGCAGTTCTTC
abundance: NA
j_gene: TRBJ2-1
d_gene: NA
v_gene: TRBV19

CDR3aa: CASSFPGQHYNEQFF
CDR3nt: TGTGCCAGCAGTTTTCCGGGACAGCACTACAATGAGCAGTTCTTC
abundance: NA
j_gene: TRBJ2-1
d_gene: TRBD1
v_gene: TRBV28

CDR3aa: CASSSGGYNEQFF
CDR3nt: TGTGCCAGTAGTAGCGGGGGCTACAATGAGCAGTTCTTC
abundance: NA
j_gene: TRBJ2-1
d_gene: TRBD2
v_gene: TRBV19

CDR3aa: CASSLASGAATVYQETQYF
CDR3nt: TGTGCCAGCAGCTTGGCCTCTGGCGCCGCTACAGTTTACCAAGAGACCCAGTACTTC
abundance: NA
j_gene: TRBJ2-5
d_gene: NA
v_gene: TRBV5-6

CDR3aa: CASSRPRELYGYTF
CDR3nt: TGTGCCAGCAGCCGACCGAGGGAGCTCTATGGCTACACCTTC
abundance: NA
j_gene: TRBJ1-2
d_gene: NA
v_gene: TRBV11-2

CDR3aa: CASSLTGEAFF
CDR3nt: TGTGCCAGCAGCCTTACAGGGGAAGCTTTCTTT
abundance: NA
j_gene: TRBJ1-1
d_gene: NA
v_gene: TRBV6-6

CDR3aa: CASKGRGDTGELFF
CDR3nt: TGTGCCAGCAAGGGCAGGGGGGACACCGGGGAGCTGTTTTTT
abundance: NA
j_gene: TRBJ2-2
d_gene: NA
v_gene: TRBV6-1

CDR3aa: CASGQQGSSTEAFF
CDR3nt: TGTGCCAGTGGACAACAGGGATCTAGCACTGAAGCTTTCTTT
abundance: once
j_gene: TRBJ1-1
d_gene: NA
v_gene: TRBV6-1

CDR3aa: CASSLSLQGASYGYTF
CDR3nt: TGTGCCAGCAGTTTATCCCTACAGGGGGCCTCCTATGGCTACACCTTC
abundance: NA
j_gene: TRBJ1-2
d_gene: TRBD1
v_gene: TRBV27

CDR3aa: CASSYPGGTEAFF
CDR3nt: TGTGCCAGCAGTTACCCGGGTGGCACTGAAGCTTTCTTT
abundance: NA
j_gene: TRBJ1-1
d_gene: NA
v_gene: TRBV6-5

CDR3aa: CASRPGGWIGELFF
CDR3nt: TGCGCCAGCAGGCCAGGGGGCTGGATCGGGGAGCTGTTTTTT
abundance: NA
j_gene: TRBJ2-2
d_gene: TRBD1
v_gene: TRBV5-1

CDR3aa: CASSLGLAGQFGTQYF
CDR3nt: TGTGCCAGCAGCTTGGGACTAGCGGGTCAATTTGGGACCCAGTACTTC
abundance: NA
j_gene: TRBJ2-5
d_gene: TRBD2
v_gene: TRBV11-2

CDR3aa: CASSEAGWVDSPLHF
CDR3nt: TGTGCCAGCAGTGAGGCGGGCTGGGTTGATTCACCCCTCCACTTT
abundance: NA
j_gene: TRBJ1-6
d_gene: NA
v_gene: TRBV6-4

CDR3aa: CASSTTGGAYNEQFF
CDR3nt: TGTGCCAGCAGTACAACGGGGGGGGCCTACAATGAGCAGTTCTTC
abundance: once
j_gene: TRBJ2-1
d_gene: TRBD2
v_gene: TRBV11-2

CDR3aa: CATSRGAGQGIGSPTYEHKLFF
CDR3nt: TGTGCCACCAGCAGAGGAGCGGGACAGGGGATCGGATCCCCCACATATGAACACAAACTGTTTTTT
abundance: NA
j_gene: TRBJ1-4
d_gene: TRBD1
v_gene: TRBV15

CDR3aa: CASSPIGTDSYGYTF
CDR3nt: TGTGCCAGTAGTCCGATTGGGACAGATAGTTATGGCTACACCTTC
abundance: NA
j_gene: TRBJ1-2
d_gene: TRBD1
v_gene: TRBV19

CDR3aa: CASSKTRPGQGTYNSPLHF
CDR3nt: TGTGCCAGCAGCAAAACCCGACCGGGACAGGGGACCTATAATTCACCCCTCCACTTT
abundance: NA
j_gene: TRBJ1-6
d_gene: NA
v_gene: TRBV21-1

CDR3aa: CASSAVVAGALNEQFF
CDR3nt: TGTGCCAGCAGCGCAGTAGTGGCGGGGGCCCTCAATGAGCAGTTCTTC
abundance: NA
j_gene: TRBJ2-1
d_gene: NA
v_gene: TRBV9

CDR3aa: CASSHGDF
CDR3nt: TGTGCCAGCAGCCATGGAGACTTT
abundance: NA
j_gene: TRBJ1-1
d_gene: NA
v_gene: TRBV3-1/TRBV3-2

CDR3aa: CASREDRNTEAFF
CDR3nt: TGTGCCAGCAGGGAAGACAGGAACACTGAAGCTTTCTTT
abundance: NA
j_gene: TRBJ1-1
d_gene: NA
v_gene: TRBV25-1

CDR3aa: CASSLVPSGDTQYF
CDR3nt: TGTGCCAGCAGTTTAGTTCCTAGCGGTGATACGCAGTATTTT
abundance: NA
j_gene: TRBJ2-3
d_gene: TRBD2
v_gene: TRBV28

CDR3aa: CASSYSPTRSSPLHF
CDR3nt: TGTGCCAGCAGTTACTCCCCGACGAGGAGTTCACCCCTCCACTTT
abundance: NA
j_gene: TRBJ1-6
d_gene: NA
v_gene: TRBV6-5